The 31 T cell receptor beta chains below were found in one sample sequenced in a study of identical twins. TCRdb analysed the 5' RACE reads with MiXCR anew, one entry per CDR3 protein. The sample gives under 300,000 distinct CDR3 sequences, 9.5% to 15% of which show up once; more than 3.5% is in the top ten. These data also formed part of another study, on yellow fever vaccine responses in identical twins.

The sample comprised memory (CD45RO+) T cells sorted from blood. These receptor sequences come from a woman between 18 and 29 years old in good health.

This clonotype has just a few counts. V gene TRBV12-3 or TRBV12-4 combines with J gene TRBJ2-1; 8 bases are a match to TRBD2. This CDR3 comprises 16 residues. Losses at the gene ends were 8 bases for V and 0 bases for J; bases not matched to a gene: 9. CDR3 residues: CASRLGGGSSYNEQFF. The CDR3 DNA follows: TGTGCCAGCCGGCTAGGCGGGGGGAGCTCCTACAATGAGCAGTTCTTC.

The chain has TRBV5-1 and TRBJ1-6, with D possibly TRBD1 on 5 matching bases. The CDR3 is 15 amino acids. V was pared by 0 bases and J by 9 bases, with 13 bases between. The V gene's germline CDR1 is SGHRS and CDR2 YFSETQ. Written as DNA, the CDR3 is TGCGCCAGCAGCTTGGAGTCGGGGCGAGGTTCACCCCTCCACTTT. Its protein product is CASSLESGRGSPLHF.

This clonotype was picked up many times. The DNA of the CDR3 is TGTGCCAGCAGTTTACCTCTTATTGAAGCTTTCTTT. Residues: CASSLPLIEAFF. This chain joins TRBV28 and TRBJ1-1; D unclear. CDR1 and CDR2 from the germline V gene are MDHEN and SYDVKM. CDR3 length: 12 residues. V was clipped by 2 bases and J by 7 bases, with 8 bases between them.

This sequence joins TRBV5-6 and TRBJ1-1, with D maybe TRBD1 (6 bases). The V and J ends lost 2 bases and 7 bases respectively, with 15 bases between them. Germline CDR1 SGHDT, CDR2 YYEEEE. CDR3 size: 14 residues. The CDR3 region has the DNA TGTGCCAGCAGCTTTTTCGAGACAGGCCGTGAAGCTTTCTTT. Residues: CASSFFETGREAFF.

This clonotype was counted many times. The CDR3 bases are TGTGCCAGCAGTCCAAAGAATCAGCCCCAGCATTTT. This encodes CASSPKNQPQHF. The V call is TRBV12-3 or TRBV12-4, the J call TRBJ1-5; D is uncertain. The CDR3 spans 12 residues. The V end was cut by 5 bases, the J end by 4 bases, with 6 bases between.

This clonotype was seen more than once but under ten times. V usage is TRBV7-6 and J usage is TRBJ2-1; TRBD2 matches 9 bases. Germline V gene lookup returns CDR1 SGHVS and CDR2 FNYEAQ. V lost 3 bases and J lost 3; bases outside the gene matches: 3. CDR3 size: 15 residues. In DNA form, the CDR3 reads TGTGCCAGCAGCTTGTTAGCGGGAGTCTACAATGAGCAGTTCTTC. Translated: CASSLLAGVYNEQFF. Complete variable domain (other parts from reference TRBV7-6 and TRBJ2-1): GAGVSQSPRYKVTKRGQDVALRCDPISGHVSLYWYRQALGQGPEFLTYFNYEAQQDKSGLPNDRFSAERPEGSISTLTIQRTEQRDSAMYRCASSLLAGVYNEQFFGPGTRLTVL.

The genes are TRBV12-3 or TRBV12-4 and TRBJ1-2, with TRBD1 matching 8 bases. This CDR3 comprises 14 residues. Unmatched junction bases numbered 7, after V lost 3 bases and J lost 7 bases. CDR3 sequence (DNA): TGTGCCAGCAGTTTTAACAGGGGGTCGTCTGGCTACACCTTC. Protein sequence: CASSFNRGSSGYTF.

Here the CDR3 reads CASSLNRPKETQYF. In nucleotides, the CDR3 is TGTGCCAGCAGCTTGAATCGCCCTAAAGAGACCCAGTACTTC. The chain joins TRBV5-6 to TRBJ2-5; no clear D. The CDR3 covers 14 residues. Germline V gene data show CDR1 as SGHDT and CDR2 as YYEEEE. With 1 base removed from V and 3 bases from J, the gap between germline ends came to 10 bases.

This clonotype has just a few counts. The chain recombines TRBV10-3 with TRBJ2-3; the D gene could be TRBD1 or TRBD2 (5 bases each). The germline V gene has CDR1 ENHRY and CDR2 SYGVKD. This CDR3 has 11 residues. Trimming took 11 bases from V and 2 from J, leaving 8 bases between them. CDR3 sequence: CASGTTDTQYF. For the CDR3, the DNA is TGTGCCTCCGGGACCACAGATACGCAGTATTTT.

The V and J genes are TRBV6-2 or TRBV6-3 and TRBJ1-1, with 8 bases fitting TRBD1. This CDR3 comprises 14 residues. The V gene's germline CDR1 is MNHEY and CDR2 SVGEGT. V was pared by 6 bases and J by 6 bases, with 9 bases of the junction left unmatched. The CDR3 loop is CASRPQGADSEAFF. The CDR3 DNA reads TGTGCCAGCAGGCCCCAGGGGGCTGACTCTGAAGCTTTCTTT.

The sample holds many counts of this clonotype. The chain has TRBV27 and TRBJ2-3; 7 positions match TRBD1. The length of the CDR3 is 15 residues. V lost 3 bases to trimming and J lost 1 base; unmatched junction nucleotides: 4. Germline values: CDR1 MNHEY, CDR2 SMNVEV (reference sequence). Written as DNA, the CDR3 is TGTGCCAGCAGTTTCCTAGGGGGCGGCACAGATACGCAGTATTTT. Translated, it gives CASSFLGGGTDTQYF.

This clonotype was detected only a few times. The CDR3, as DNA: TGCGCCAGCAGTCGCCCGCCAAGACTGCCAGATACGCAGTATTTT. Its protein is CASSRPPRLPDTQYF. This chain joins TRBV4-3 and TRBJ2-3, with no clear D. Between the trimmed V and J ends, which lost 6 bases and 4 bases, there was a span of 17 bases. The CDR3 contains 15 residues. CDR1 LGHNA and CDR2 YSLEER come from the germline V gene.

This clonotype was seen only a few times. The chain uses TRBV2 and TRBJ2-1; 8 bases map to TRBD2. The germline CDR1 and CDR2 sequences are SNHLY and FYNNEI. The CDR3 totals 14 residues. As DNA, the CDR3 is TGTGCGAGCCGAGGCCTAGCGGGCCTCAATGAGCAGTTCTTC. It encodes CASRGLAGLNEQFF.

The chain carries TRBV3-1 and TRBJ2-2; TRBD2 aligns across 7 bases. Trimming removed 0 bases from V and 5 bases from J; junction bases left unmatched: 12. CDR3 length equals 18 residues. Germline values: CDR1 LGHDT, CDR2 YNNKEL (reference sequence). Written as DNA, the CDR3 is TGTGCCAGCAGCCAAGAGAGGCTAGCGGCCTGGGGGACCGGGGAGCTGTTTTTT. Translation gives CASSQERLAAWGTGELFF.

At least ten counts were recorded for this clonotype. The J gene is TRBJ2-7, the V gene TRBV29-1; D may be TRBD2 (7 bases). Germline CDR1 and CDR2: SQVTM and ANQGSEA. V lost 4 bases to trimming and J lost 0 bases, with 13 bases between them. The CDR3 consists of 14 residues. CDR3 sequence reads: CSVVIAGASYEQYF. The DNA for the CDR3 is TGCAGCGTTGTGATCGCGGGGGCCTCCTACGAGCAGTACTTC.

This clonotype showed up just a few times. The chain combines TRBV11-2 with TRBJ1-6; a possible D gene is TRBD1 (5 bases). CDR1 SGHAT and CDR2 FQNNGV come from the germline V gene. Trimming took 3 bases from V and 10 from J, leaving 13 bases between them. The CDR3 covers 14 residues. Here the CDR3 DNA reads TGTGCCAGCAGCTTTGAAGGGGTCAACTCACCCCTCCACTTT. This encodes CASSFEGVNSPLHF.

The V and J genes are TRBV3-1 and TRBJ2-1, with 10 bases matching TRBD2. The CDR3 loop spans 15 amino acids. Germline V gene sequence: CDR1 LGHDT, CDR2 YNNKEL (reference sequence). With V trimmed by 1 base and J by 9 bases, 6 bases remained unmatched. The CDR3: CASSQGLAGSGEQFF. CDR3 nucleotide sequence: TGTGCCAGCAGCCAAGGACTAGCGGGTTCCGGTGAGCAGTTCTTC.

CDR3 bases: TGCGCCAGCAGCCAAGGTAGTGGCTTTTTATCGGACAATGAGCAGTTCTTC. Its translation: CASSQGSGFLSDNEQFF. V and J are TRBV4-1 and TRBJ2-1; the D is unclear. V was cut by 1 base and J by 5 bases, with 18 bases left in between. The V gene's germline CDR1 is MGHRA and CDR2 YSYEKL. The CDR3 is 17 amino acids.

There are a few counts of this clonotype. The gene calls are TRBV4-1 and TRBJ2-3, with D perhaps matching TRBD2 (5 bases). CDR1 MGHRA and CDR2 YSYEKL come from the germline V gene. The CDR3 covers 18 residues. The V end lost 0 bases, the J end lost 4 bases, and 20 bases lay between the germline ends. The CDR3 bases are TGCGCCAGCAGCCAAGATCTAATTTCGGGGAAACGGGCAGATACGCAGTATTTT. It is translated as CASSQDLISGKRADTQYF.

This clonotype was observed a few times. The chain's CDR3 is CAWGTGAEQYF. DNA of the CDR3: TGTGCCTGGGGAACAGGGGCCGAGCAGTACTTC. This chain uses TRBV30 with TRBJ2-7; 7 bases fit TRBD1. The V gene's germline CDR1 is GTSNPN and CDR2 SVGIG (reference sequence). Trimming cost V 5 bases and J 6 bases; bases outside gene matches: 4. The CDR3 covers 11 residues. The full variable domain, with the rest looked up from reference TRBV30 and TRBJ2-7, is SQTIHQWPATLVQPVGSPLSLECTVEGTSNPNLYWYRQAAGRGLQLLFYSVGIGQISSEVPQNLSASRPQDRQFILSSKKLLLSDSGFYLCAWGTGAEQYFGPGTRLTVT.

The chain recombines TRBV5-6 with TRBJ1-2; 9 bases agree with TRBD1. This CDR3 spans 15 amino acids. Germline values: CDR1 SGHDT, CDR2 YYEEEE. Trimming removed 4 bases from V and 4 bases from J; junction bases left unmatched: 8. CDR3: CASSLDRGNLYGYTF. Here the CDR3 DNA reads TGTGCCAGCAGCCTTGACAGGGGGAATCTCTATGGCTACACCTTC.

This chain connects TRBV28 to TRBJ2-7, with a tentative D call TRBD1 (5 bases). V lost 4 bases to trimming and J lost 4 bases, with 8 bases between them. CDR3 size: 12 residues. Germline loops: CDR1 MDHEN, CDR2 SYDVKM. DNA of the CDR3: TGTGCCAGCAGTTCGACAGAGTACGAGCAGTACTTC. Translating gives CASSSTEYEQYF.

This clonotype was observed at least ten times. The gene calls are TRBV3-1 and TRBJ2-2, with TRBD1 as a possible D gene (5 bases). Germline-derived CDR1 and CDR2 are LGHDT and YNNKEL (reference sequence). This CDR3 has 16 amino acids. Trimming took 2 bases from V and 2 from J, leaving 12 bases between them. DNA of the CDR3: TGTGCCAGCAGCCAAATGGCAGGGATAAACACCGGGGAGCTGTTTTTT. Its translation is CASSQMAGINTGELFF.

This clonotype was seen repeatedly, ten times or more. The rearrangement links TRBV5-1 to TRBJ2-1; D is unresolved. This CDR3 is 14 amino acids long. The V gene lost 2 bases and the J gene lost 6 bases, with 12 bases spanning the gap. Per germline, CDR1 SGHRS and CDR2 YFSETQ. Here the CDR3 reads CASSLSRQGNEQFF. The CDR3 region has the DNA TGCGCCAGCAGCTTATCCCGGCAAGGCAATGAGCAGTTCTTC.

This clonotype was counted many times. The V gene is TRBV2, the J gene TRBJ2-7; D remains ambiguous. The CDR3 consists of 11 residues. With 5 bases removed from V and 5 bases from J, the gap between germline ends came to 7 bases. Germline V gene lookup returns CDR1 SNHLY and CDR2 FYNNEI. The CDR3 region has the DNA TGTGCCAGCAGTTCCCATAACGAGCAGTACTTC. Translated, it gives CASSSHNEQYF.

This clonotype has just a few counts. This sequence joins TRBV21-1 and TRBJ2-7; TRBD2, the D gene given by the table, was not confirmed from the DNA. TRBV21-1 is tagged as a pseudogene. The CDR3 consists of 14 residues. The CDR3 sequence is CASISWGVPYEQYF. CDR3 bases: TGTGCCAGCATTAGCTGGGGGGTACCCTACGAGCAGTACTTC.

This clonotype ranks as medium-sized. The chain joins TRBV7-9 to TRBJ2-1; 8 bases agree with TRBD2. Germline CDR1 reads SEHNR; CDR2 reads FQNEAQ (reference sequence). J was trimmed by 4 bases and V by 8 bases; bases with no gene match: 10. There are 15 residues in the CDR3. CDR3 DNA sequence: TGTGCCAGCCGTCTGGCGGGAGGAAATTACAATGAGCAGTTCTTC. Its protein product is CASRLAGGNYNEQFF. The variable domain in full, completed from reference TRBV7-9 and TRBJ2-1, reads DTGVSQNPRHKITKRGQNVTFRCDPISEHNRLYWYRQTLGQGPEFLTYFQNEAQLEKSRLLSDRFSAERPKGSFSTLEIQRTEQGDSAMYLCASRLAGGNYNEQFFGPGTRLTVL.

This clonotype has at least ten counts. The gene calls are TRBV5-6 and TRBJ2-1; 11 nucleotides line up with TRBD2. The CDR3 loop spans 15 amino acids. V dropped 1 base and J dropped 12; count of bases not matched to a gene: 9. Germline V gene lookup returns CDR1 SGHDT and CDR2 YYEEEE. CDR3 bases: TGTGCCAGCAGCTTGCGGCTAGCGGGAGGAACTGGGCAGTTCTTC. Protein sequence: CASSLRLAGGTGQFF.

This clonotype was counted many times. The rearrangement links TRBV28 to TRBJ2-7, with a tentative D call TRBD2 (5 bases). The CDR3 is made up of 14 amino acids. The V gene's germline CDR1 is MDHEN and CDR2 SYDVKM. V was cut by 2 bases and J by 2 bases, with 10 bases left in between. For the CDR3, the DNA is TGTGCCAGCAGTTTAAGAGGGCAGGCCTACGAGCAGTACTTC. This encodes CASSLRGQAYEQYF.

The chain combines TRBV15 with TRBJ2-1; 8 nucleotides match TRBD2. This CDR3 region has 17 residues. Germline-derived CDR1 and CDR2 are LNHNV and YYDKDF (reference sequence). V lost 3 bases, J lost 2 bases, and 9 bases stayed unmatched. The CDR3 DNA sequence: TGTGCCACCAGCAGGACAGCGGGAGCCCAAACCTACAATGAGCAGTTCTTC. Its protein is CATSRTAGAQTYNEQFF.

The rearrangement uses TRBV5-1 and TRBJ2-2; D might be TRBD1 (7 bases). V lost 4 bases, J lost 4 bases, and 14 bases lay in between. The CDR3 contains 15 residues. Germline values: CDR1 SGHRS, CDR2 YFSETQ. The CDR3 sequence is CASSPDQGGTGELFF. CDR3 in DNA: TGCGCCAGCAGCCCGGATCAGGGGGGCACCGGGGAGCTGTTTTTT.